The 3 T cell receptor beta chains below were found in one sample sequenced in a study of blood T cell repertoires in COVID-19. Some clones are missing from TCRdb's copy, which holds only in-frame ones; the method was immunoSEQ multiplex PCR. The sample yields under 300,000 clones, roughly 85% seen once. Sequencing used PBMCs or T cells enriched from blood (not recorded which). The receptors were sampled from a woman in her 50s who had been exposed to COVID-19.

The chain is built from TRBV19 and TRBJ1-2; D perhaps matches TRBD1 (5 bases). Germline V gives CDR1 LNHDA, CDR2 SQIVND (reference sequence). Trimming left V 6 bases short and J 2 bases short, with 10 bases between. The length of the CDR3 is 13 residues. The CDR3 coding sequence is TGTGCCAGTAGCTTGACAGCGAACTATGGCTACACCTTC. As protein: CASSLTANYGYTF.

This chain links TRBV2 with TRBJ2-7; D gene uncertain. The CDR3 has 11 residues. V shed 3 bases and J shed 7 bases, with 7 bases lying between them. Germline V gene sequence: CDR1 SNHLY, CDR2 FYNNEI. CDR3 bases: TGTGCCAGCAGTGACGGTTGGGAGCAGTACTTC. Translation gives CASSDGWEQYF.

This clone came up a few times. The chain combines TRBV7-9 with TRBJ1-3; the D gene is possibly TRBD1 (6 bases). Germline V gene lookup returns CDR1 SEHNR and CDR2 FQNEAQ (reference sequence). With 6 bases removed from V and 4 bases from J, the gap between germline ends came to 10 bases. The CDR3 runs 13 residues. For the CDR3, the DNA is TGTGCCAGCAGGTGGACAGCCGGAAACACCATATATTTT. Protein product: CASRWTAGNTIYF.